The clone carrying this T cell receptor beta chain was seen a handful of times. This PCR relied on a set of 60 Vbeta primers and 13 Jbeta primers. Generated by immunoSEQ multiplex PCR, the TCRdb table keeps only in-frame clones and is missing some. The data contain 90,000 to 130,000 clones, around 80% of them singletons. Germline assignment: CDR1 SQVTM and CDR2 ANQGSEA. This CDR3 region has 12 residues. The sample originates from a study of cytomegalovirus exposure and HLA in healthy donors. This TCR was sampled from a young man in good health and CMV-seropositive. The chain joins TRBV29-1 to TRBJ1-4, with D possibly TRBD1 on 6 matching bases. The specimen sequenced was PBMCs. The CDR3 loop reads CSIRGREEKLFF. CDR3 nucleotide sequence: TGCAGTATCAGGGGACGGGAAGAAAAACTGTTTTTT.